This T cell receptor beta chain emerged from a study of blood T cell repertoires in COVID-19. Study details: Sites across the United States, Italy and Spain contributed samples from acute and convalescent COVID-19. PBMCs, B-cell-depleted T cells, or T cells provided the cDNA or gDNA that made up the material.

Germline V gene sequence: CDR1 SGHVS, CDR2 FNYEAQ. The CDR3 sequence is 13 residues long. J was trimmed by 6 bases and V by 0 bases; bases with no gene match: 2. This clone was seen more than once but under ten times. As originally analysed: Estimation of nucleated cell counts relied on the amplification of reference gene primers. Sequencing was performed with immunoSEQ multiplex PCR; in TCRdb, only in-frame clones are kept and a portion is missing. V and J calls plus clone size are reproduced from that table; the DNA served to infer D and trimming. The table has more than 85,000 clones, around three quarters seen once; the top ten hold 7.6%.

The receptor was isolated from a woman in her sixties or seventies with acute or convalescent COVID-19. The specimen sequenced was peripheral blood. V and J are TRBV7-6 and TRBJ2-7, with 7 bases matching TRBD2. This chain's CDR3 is CASSLASGGEQYF. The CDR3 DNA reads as TGTGCCAGCAGCTTAGCGTCGGGGGGCGAGCAGTACTTC.